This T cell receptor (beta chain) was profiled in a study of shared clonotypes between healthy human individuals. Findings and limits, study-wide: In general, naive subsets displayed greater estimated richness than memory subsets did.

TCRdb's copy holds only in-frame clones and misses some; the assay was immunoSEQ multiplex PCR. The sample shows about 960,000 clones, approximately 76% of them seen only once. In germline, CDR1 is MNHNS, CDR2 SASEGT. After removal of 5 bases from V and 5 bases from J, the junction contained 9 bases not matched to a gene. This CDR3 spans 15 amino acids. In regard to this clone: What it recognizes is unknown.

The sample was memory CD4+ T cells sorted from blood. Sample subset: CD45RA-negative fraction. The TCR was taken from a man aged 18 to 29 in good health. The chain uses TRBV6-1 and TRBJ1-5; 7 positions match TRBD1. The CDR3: CASSLEGAGDQPQHF. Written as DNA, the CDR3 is TGTGCCAGCAGTTTGGAGGGGGCCGGGGATCAGCCCCAGCATTTT.